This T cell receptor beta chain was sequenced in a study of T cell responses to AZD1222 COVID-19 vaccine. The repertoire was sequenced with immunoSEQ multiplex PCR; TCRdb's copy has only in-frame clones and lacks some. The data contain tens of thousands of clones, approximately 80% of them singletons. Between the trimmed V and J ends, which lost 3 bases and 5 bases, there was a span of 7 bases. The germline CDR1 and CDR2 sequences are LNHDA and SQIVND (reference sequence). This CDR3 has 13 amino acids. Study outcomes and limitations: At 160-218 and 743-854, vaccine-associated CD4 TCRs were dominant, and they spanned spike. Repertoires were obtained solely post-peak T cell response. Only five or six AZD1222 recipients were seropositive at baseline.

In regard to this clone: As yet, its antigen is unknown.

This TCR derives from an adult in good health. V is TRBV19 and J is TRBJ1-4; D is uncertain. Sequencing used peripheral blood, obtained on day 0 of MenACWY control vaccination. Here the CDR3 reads CASSISGNEKLFF. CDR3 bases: TGTGCCAGTAGTATTTCGGGGAATGAAAAACTGTTTTTT.